Each of the 14 T cell receptor beta chains below was sequenced from the same sample in a study of control samples from healthy donors and cancer patients. Libraries were prepared by immunoSEQ multiplex PCR; TCRdb keeps only in-frame clonotypes and omits some of them. The sample has fewer than 65,000 clones; roughly 90% are singletons. The sequencing sample was made of PBMCs. All receptors derive from a man aged 35-49 years with colorectal cancer.

This chain uses TRBV27 with TRBJ2-3; 13 bases are shared with TRBD2. The CDR3 consists of 16 residues. V dropped 3 bases and J dropped 4; count of bases not matched to a gene: 4. Germline V gene sequence: CDR1 MNHEY, CDR2 SMNVEV (reference sequence). The CDR3 region is CASSLRTSGSSDTQYF. In DNA, the CDR3 is TGTGCCAGCAGTTTGCGGACTAGCGGGAGCTCAGATACGCAGTATTTT.

As concerns this clone: The same CDR3 can be traced to other DNA sequences in this sample. The chain combines TRBV19 with TRBJ2-2; D unclear. Germline V gives CDR1 LNHDA, CDR2 SQIVND (reference sequence). V dropped 2 bases and J dropped 1 base, with 2 bases sitting between them. The CDR3 is 13 residues long. This chain's CDR3 is CASSIQNTGELFF. Written as DNA, the CDR3 is TGTGCCAGTAGTATACAGAACACCGGGGAGCTGTTTTTT.

J is TRBJ2-4 and V is TRBV18; TRBD2 might be the D (5 bases). The length of the CDR3 is 16 residues. Germline CDR1 KGHSH, CDR2 LQKENI. Trimming took off 5 bases at V and 6 bases at J, with 20 bases between the two ends. The CDR3 spells CASSTGRGAAGNIQYF. The CDR3 DNA sequence: TGTGCCAGCTCAACGGGTCGGGGAGCGGCGGGAAACATTCAGTACTTC.

The chain joins TRBV5-4 to TRBJ1-2; D gene ambiguous. This CDR3 is 16 amino acids long. V lost 0 bases and J 8 bases, leaving 20 bases between the germline ends. Germline-derived CDR1 and CDR2 are SGHNT and YYREEE (reference sequence). Here the CDR3 DNA reads TGTGCCAGCAGCTTGGCCCTCGATCGGGCAGGAAGAGGCTACACCTTC. This codes for CASSLALDRAGRGYTF.

This rearrangement joins TRBV7-9 to TRBJ2-7; D is unclear. This CDR3 comprises 14 residues. V was shortened by 0 bases and J by 1 base, with 7 bases between the two germline ends. Germline CDR1 SEHNR, CDR2 FQNEAQ (reference sequence). The CDR3 coding sequence is TGTGCCAGCAGCTTAGCTCAGTCTTCCTACGAGCAGTACTTC. Translated: CASSLAQSSYEQYF.

V usage is TRBV29-1 and J usage is TRBJ1-5; D remains unclear. With 4 bases removed from V and 3 bases from J, the gap between germline ends came to 10 bases. The CDR3 extends over 13 amino acids. The V gene's germline CDR1 is SQVTM and CDR2 ANQGSEA. CDR3 in DNA: TGCAGCGTTGCCCAAGGGCCCAATCAGCCCCAGCATTTT. This codes for CSVAQGPNQPQHF.

The J gene is TRBJ2-5, the V gene TRBV7-9; D gene unclear. The length of the CDR3 is 11 residues. V lost 6 bases and J 2 bases, leaving 4 bases between the germline ends. Germline CDR1 SEHNR, CDR2 FQNEAQ (reference sequence). The CDR3 region is CASSPQETQYF. DNA for the CDR3: TGTGCCAGCAGTCCTCAAGAGACCCAGTACTTC.

The chain carries TRBV11-2 and TRBJ2-1; TRBD2 agrees at 9 bases. From germline, CDR1 is SGHAT and CDR2 FQNNGV. The CDR3 is 16 amino acids. Germline trimming cut 0 bases from V and 4 bases from J; bases unmatched to any gene: 4. CDR3 DNA: TGTGCCAGCAGCTTAGAGGGGCTAGCGGGATACAATGAGCAGTTCTTC. Protein sequence: CASSLEGLAGYNEQFF.

The V and J genes are TRBV5-6 and TRBJ2-7, with D maybe TRBD1 (5 bases). CDR1 SGHDT and CDR2 YYEEEE come from the germline V gene. The CDR3 is 13 amino acids. V gave up 4 bases and J gave up 9 bases, with 17 bases separating them. The DNA for the CDR3 is TGTGCCAGCAGCCCTTTCCAAGGGGATCTGCAGTACTTC. Translating gives CASSPFQGDLQYF. The full variable domain, in which reference TRBV5-6 and TRBJ2-7 provide the parts outside the CDR3, is DAGVTQSPTHLIKTRGQQVTLRCSPKSGHDTVSWYQQALGQGPQFIFQYYEEEERQRGNFPDRFSGHQFPNYSSELNVNALLLGDSALYLCASSPFQGDLQYFGPGTRLTVT.

The count of this clone is one. V is TRBV24-1 and J is TRBJ1-4; D is unclear. Trimming removed 4 bases at V and 8 bases at J, with 16 bases between. This CDR3 comprises 15 residues. CDR1 is KGHDR, CDR2 SFDVKD, per germline. The CDR3 bases are TGTGCCACCAGTGACCCCGGGATAGATGAGGAAAAACTGTTTTTT. As protein: CATSDPGIDEEKLFF.

This chain joins TRBV5-6 and TRBJ2-1, with D maybe TRBD1 (7 bases). CDR1 is SGHDT and CDR2 is YYEEEE in the germline V gene. The CDR3 loop spans 17 amino acids. V was shortened by 4 bases and J by 6 bases, with 23 bases between the two germline ends. The CDR3 region has the DNA TGTGCCAGCAGCCCTACCCCTTTGGACAGGAGGGGCAATGAGCAGTTCTTC. Amino acids: CASSPTPLDRRGNEQFF.

This chain joins TRBV10-1 and TRBJ1-1, with D possibly matching TRBD1 (6 bases). The CDR3 is made up of 11 amino acids. CDR1 is WNHNN and CDR2 is SYGVQD in the germline V gene (reference sequence). V lost 10 bases and J lost 8, with 14 bases in between. The CDR3 is CATRQVQEAFF. The CDR3 nucleotides are TGCGCCACAAGACAGGTGCAAGAAGCTTTCTTT.

The V call is TRBV11-2, the J call TRBJ2-5; 11 positions agree with TRBD2. This CDR3 comprises 13 residues. Trimming cost V 11 bases and J 4 bases; bases outside gene matches: 6. CDR1 is SGHAT and CDR2 is FQNNGV in the germline V gene. The CDR3 reads CAVTSGILETQYF. CDR3 DNA: TGTGCCGTGACTAGCGGGATTTTAGAGACCCAGTACTTC.

The chain is built from TRBV19 and TRBJ2-5; TRBD1 might be the D (5 bases). The V gene's germline CDR1 is LNHDA and CDR2 SQIVND (reference sequence). V lost 6 bases and J lost 0, with 23 bases in between. The CDR3 totals 18 residues. DNA of the CDR3: TGTGCCAGTAGCAAACTACTCAACAGGTATACCAACCAAGAGACCCAGTACTTC. It translates to CASSKLLNRYTNQETQYF.